Ten or more counts support the clone carrying this T cell receptor (beta chain). Antigen: not known. These data originate in a study of T cells after yellow fever vaccination. Study details: Any fraction with a low cell number was prepared using SMART-Seq v4 Ultra Low Input. Study-level points and caveats: Post-booster reappearance was seen for most primary-vaccination clones (nearly 97% CD4, roughly 91% CD8). It was the secondary response that reached its peak faster, day 5 versus 15, but it was weaker.

It was through 5'RACE template switching that TCR cDNA was made, with a universal primer site and UMIs added. One entry per CDR3 protein results from TCRdb running MiXCR on the 5' RACE reads. The sample includes about 320,000 distinct CDR3 sequences, approximately 4.3% seen only once; the top ten take approximately 19%. The CDR3 extends over 13 amino acids. Trimming cost V 1 base and J 2 bases, with 9 bases left between them. Germline CDR1 and CDR2: DFQATT and SNEGSKA (reference sequence). This specimen was PBMCs, taken 15 days after the yellow fever booster vaccination. The clonotype originates from a man between 18 and 35 years old who received the YFV17D yellow fever vaccine. The V gene is TRBV20-1, the J gene TRBJ2-7; D might be TRBD1 (5 bases). CDR3 nucleotide sequence: TGCAGTGCTAGAGTAACAGGAGCCTACGAGCAGTACTTC. It specifies CSARVTGAYEQYF.